This T cell receptor beta chain was identified during a study of blood T cells in healthy people across ages. The study's findings and limits: Possibly confounding the expanded clonotype changes was the fact that donor CMV status was unknown. Estimated diversity that came from one million T cells was considered an underestimate.

Trimming cost V 4 bases and J 8 bases; bases outside gene matches: 10. The CDR3 is 16 amino acids. Germline V gene sequence: CDR1 SGHNT, CDR2 YENEEA. There are a few counts of this clonotype. Antigen specificity is unknown. Using a J-beta primer mix together with a sample-barcoded 5' primer, a second PCR was run for roughly 7 to 11 cycles. TCRdb used MiXCR to reprocess the 5' RACE reads, holding one entry per CDR3 protein. The profile covers 540,000 or so distinct CDR3 sequences, with 45% to 55% appearing a single time and approximately 23% taken by the ten largest. The TCR was taken from a man of 80 years or more in good health. The chain employs TRBV11-3 and TRBJ2-1; 11 positions match TRBD2. Sample: blood. The DNA of the CDR3 is TGTGCCAGCAGCTCTACCGGACTAGCGGGTGGTGATGAGCAGTTCTTC. Amino acid sequence: CASSSTGLAGGDEQFF.